Presented here are 5 T cell receptor beta chains from one specimen sequenced in a study of blood T cell repertoires in COVID-19. Clones were sequenced by immunoSEQ multiplex PCR, and TCRdb holds only the in-frame ones, with some missing. The sample includes roughly 700,000 clones, about nine tenths of them seen just once. Sequencing used peripheral blood. All receptors come from a woman aged 18-29 years with acute or convalescent COVID-19.

The chain carries TRBV29-1 and TRBJ1-4; 10 bases agree with TRBD1. Unmatched junction bases numbered 7, after V lost 7 bases and J lost 8 bases. This CDR3 has 13 residues. Germline-derived CDR1 and CDR2 are SQVTM and ANQGSEA. For the CDR3, the DNA is TGCAGCGCCACCGGGACAGGGGTGGAAAAACTGTTTTTT. This encodes CSATGTGVEKLFF. The full variable domain, in which reference TRBV29-1 and TRBJ1-4 provide the parts outside the CDR3, is SAVISQKPSRDICQRGTSLTIQCQVDSQVTMMFWYRQQPGQSLTLIATANQGSEATYESGFVIDKFPISRPNLTFSTLTVSNMSPEDSSIYLCSATGTGVEKLFFGSGTQLSVL.

Concerning this clone itself: The identical CDR3 is also encoded by other nucleotide sequences in the sample. The chain combines TRBV5-1 with TRBJ2-7; 10 bases fit TRBD1. Unmatched junction bases numbered 1, after V lost 3 bases and J lost 1 base. CDR1 and CDR2 (germline): SGHRS, YFSETQ. The CDR3 totals 14 residues. DNA of the CDR3: TGCGCCAGCAGCTGGACAGGGGGGTCCTACGAGCAGTACTTC. This encodes CASSWTGGSYEQYF.

The V gene is TRBV5-1, the J gene TRBJ2-1, with 9 bases aligning to TRBD1. The V segment lost 3 bases and the J segment 5 bases; nucleotides outside the gene matches: 9. This CDR3 contains 16 residues. Germline CDR1 SGHRS, CDR2 YFSETQ. In nucleotides, the CDR3 is TGCGCCAGCAGCTACACACAGGGGGCGAACCACAATGAGCAGTTCTTC. It specifies CASSYTQGANHNEQFF.

CDR3 residues: CASSEAGASGAFF. Written as DNA, the CDR3 is TGTGCCAGCAGTGAAGCAGGGGCATCCGGAGCTTTCTTT. This sequence joins TRBV6-1 and TRBJ1-1, with a possible D match to TRBD1 (5 bases). Germline CDR1 and CDR2: MNHNS and SASEGT. The CDR3 has 13 amino acids. V lost 0 bases and J lost 10, with 12 bases in between.

The chain employs TRBV7-9 and TRBJ2-3; the match to TRBD2 covers 8 bases. Germline V gene data show CDR1 as SEHNR and CDR2 as FQNEAQ (reference sequence). The junction had 13 bases not matched to a gene; V was cut back by 5 bases and J by 0 bases. The CDR3 has 18 amino acids. Here the CDR3 reads CASSPSGAGGGSTDTQYF. CDR3 DNA: TGTGCCAGCAGCCCCTCGGGCGCGGGAGGAGGTAGCACAGATACGCAGTATTTT.